This entry lists 10 T cell receptor beta chains sequenced from one sample in a study of vaccination effects on CD4 cells after COVID-19. After less than 11 days in culture, the CD4+ T cells were isolated. Participants were vaccinated with two doses of either the BNT162b2 or mRNA-1273 vaccine. These receptors are not linked to any known antigen. Sequencing used immunoSEQ multiplex PCR; TCRdb keeps in-frame clones, though not all of them. The sample carries about 47,000 clones, under 80% recorded once. Sequenced material: CD4+ T cells from PBMCs cultured without peptide, taken after COVID-19 vaccination. The receptors originated from a human donor who received a COVID-19 vaccine.

This clone was found a few times. The chain recombines TRBV12-3 or TRBV12-4 with TRBJ1-1, with D hard to call. V lost 5 bases and J lost 4, with 5 bases in between. The CDR3 is made up of 11 amino acids. CDR3 coding DNA: TGTGCCAGCAGTGCTATCACTGAAGCTTTCTTT. It translates to CASSAITEAFF.

The chain links TRBV6-1 to TRBJ1-2; no reliable D call. Germline lookup yields CDR1 MNHNS and CDR2 SASEGT. Trimming stripped 1 base from V and 6 bases from J, with 6 bases between. This CDR3 has 12 residues. CDR3 in DNA: TGTGCCAGCAGTGAAGGGTGGCATGGCTACACCTTC. This sequence encodes CASSEGWHGYTF.

Only a few counts were recorded for this clone. V gene TRBV30 combines with J gene TRBJ1-1, with D uncertain. The length of the CDR3 is 12 residues. Germline CDR1 is GTSNPN and CDR2 is SVGIG (reference sequence). V was trimmed by 4 bases and J by 1 base, leaving 7 bases between them. In DNA, the CDR3 is TGTGCCTGGAATCGGGGGAACACTGAAGCTTTCTTT. Translating gives CAWNRGNTEAFF.

This chain joins TRBV27 and TRBJ1-1, with D perhaps TRBD1 (6 bases). Germline V gives CDR1 MNHEY, CDR2 SMNVEV (reference sequence). The CDR3 extends over 16 amino acids. Trimming removed 0 bases at V and 6 bases at J, with 17 bases between. The CDR3 DNA reads TGTGCCAGCAGTTTATCCCTGGGACACTTTCCCCCTGAAGCTTTCTTT. Encoded protein: CASSLSLGHFPPEAFF.

The rearrangement links TRBV3-1 (or the pseudogene TRBV3-2) to TRBJ2-7; D might be TRBD1 (5 bases). V shed 0 bases and J shed 2 bases, with 26 bases lying between them. The CDR3 runs to 20 residues. In germline, CDR1 is LGHDT, CDR2 YNNKEL (reference sequence). CDR3 protein: CASSQDKGYGTRGTTYEQYF. The CDR3 DNA reads TGTGCCAGCAGCCAAGATAAGGGGTACGGAACAAGGGGAACTACCTACGAGCAGTACTTC.

The rearrangement uses TRBV6-6 and TRBJ2-7; perhaps TRBD1 as D (6 bases). The CDR3 is 20 residues long. Deletions cut 5 bases from V and 2 bases from J, with 31 bases between. The germline CDR1 and CDR2 sequences are MNHNY and SVGAGI (reference sequence). In nucleotides, the CDR3 is TGTGCCAGCAGTCCAGACCAATTAGGGGGAGAGTGGGAGAGTCCCTACGAGCAGTACTTC. It specifies CASSPDQLGGEWESPYEQYF.

A few counts support this clone. The V call is TRBV5-1, the J call TRBJ2-5, with a weak D call TRBD2 (5 bases). Germline V gives CDR1 SGHRS, CDR2 YFSETQ. The ends were cut back, 3 bases at V and 7 bases at J, with 13 bases in the middle. The CDR3 is 13 residues long. The CDR3: CASSSTSLGTQYF. In DNA, the CDR3 is TGCGCCAGCAGCTCTACTAGTTTGGGGACCCAGTACTTC.

The rearrangement uses TRBV5-6 and TRBJ2-7; 7 positions match TRBD1. The CDR3 is 14 amino acids. With 4 bases clipped from V and 4 bases from J, the junction kept 8 bases outside the gene matches. Germline-derived CDR1 and CDR2 are SGHDT and YYEEEE. The CDR3 reads CASSQGQIPYEQYF. CDR3 DNA: TGTGCCAGCAGCCAGGGACAGATCCCGTACGAGCAGTACTTC.

This chain connects TRBV5-1 to TRBJ2-3; 14 bases align to TRBD2. The CDR3 length is 16 residues. Trimming cost V 3 bases and J 4 bases; bases outside gene matches: 4. Germline V lookup: CDR1 SGHRS, CDR2 YFSETQ. In DNA, the CDR3 is TGCGCCAGCAGCTCGGGACTAGCGGGAGCTTCAGATACGCAGTATTTT. Translated: CASSSGLAGASDTQYF. Together with reference TRBV5-1 and TRBJ2-3, the CDR3 gives the full variable domain: KAGVTQTPRYLIKTRGQQVTLSCSPISGHRSVSWYQQTPGQGLQFLFEYFSETQRNKGNFPGRFSGRQFSNSRSEMNVSTLELGDSALYLCASSSGLAGASDTQYFGPGTRLTVL.

The rearrangement links TRBV6-5 to TRBJ1-5; TRBD1 aligns across 7 bases. This CDR3 has 13 residues. V lost 7 bases to trimming and J lost 3 bases; unmatched junction nucleotides: 3. The V gene's germline CDR1 is MNHEY and CDR2 SVGAGI. DNA of the CDR3: TGTGCCAGCACAGGGGGATCCAATCAGCCCCAGCATTTT. It translates to CASTGGSNQPQHF.